This entry lists 28 T cell receptor beta chains sequenced from one sample in a study of blood T cell repertoires in COVID-19. This table comes from immunoSEQ multiplex PCR, and its TCRdb copy is limited to in-frame clones, with some not included. The data show 35,000 to 45,000 clones, 80% seen once. The sequenced sample consisted of peripheral blood. These receptors all come from a man between 65 and 85 years old with acute or convalescent COVID-19.

This rearrangement joins TRBV11-2 to TRBJ1-1; unclear D gene. This CDR3 spans 14 amino acids. Germline CDR1 reads SGHAT; CDR2 reads FQNNGV. V dropped 1 base and J dropped 2 bases, with 8 bases sitting between them. CDR3: CASSLGERNTEAFF. CDR3 sequence (DNA): TGTGCCAGCAGCTTAGGGGAGAGAAACACTGAAGCTTTCTTT.

The chain is built from TRBV19 and TRBJ1-1; 8 bases are shared with TRBD1. CDR1 is LNHDA and CDR2 is SQIVND in the germline V gene (reference sequence). The junction had 7 bases not matched to a gene; V was cut back by 7 bases and J by 0 bases. The CDR3 spans 15 residues. The CDR3 DNA is TGTGCCAGTACCACAGGGGGAACCATGAACACTGAAGCTTTCTTT. Protein: CASTTGGTMNTEAFF.

The CDR3, as DNA: TGTGCCAGCTCAATCCGTGTGGGGCTAGGTGGCTACACCTTC. Protein sequence: CASSIRVGLGGYTF. This chain connects TRBV18 to TRBJ1-2; a possible D gene is TRBD1 (5 bases). Germline V CDR1 and CDR2: KGHSH, LQKENI. The CDR3 runs to 14 residues. Trimming cost V 5 bases and J 7 bases, with 17 bases left between them.

V gene TRBV10-3 combines with J gene TRBJ2-7, with a weak D call TRBD2 (5 bases). The V gene's germline CDR1 is ENHRY and CDR2 SYGVKD. Between the trimmed V and J ends, which lost 8 bases and 3 bases, there was a span of 20 bases. The CDR3 is 15 residues long. Here the CDR3 reads CAIGMTGISSYEQYF. The CDR3 DNA reads TGTGCCATCGGAATGACCGGGATATCCAGCTACGAGCAGTACTTC.

V and J are TRBV6-2 or TRBV6-3 and TRBJ2-3; 12 bases line up with TRBD2. The germline CDR1 and CDR2 sequences are MNHEY and SVGEGT. Unmatched junction bases numbered 18, after V lost 5 bases and J lost 3 bases. The CDR3 is made up of 20 amino acids. CDR3 residues: CASSTHLAGGLESRTDTQYF. Written as DNA, the CDR3 is TGTGCCAGCAGTACCCATCTAGCGGGGGGGCTTGAGTCTCGGACAGATACGCAGTATTTT.

CDR3 DNA: TGTGCCAGCTCACCTCCGGGACTACACTACGAGCAGTACTTC. Translated, it gives CASSPPGLHYEQYF. The chain links TRBV18 to TRBJ2-7; 7 bases line up with TRBD2. V lost 3 bases and J lost 3; bases outside the gene matches: 5. Germline CDR1 and CDR2: KGHSH and LQKENI. This CDR3 comprises 14 residues. The full variable domain, rest sourced from reference TRBV18 and TRBJ2-7, is NAGVMQNPRHLVRRRGQEARLRCSPMKGHSHVYWYRQLPEEGLKFMVYLQKENIIDESGMPKERFSAEFPKEGPSILRIQQVVRGDSAAYFCASSPPGLHYEQYFGPGTRLTVT.

CDR3 in DNA: TGTGCCAGCAGTGACCGTCCTAGCGGGGGAGGCACCGGGGAGCTGTTTTTT. The encoded protein is CASSDRPSGGGTGELFF. The chain uses TRBV2 and TRBJ2-2, with 10 bases identical to TRBD2. This CDR3 has 17 amino acids. Germline assignment: CDR1 SNHLY and CDR2 FYNNEI. With V trimmed by 3 bases and J by 4 bases, 8 bases remained unmatched. The complete variable domain, with remaining parts taken from reference TRBV2 and TRBJ2-2, reads EPEVTQTPSHQVTQMGQEVILRCVPISNHLYFYWYRQILGQKVEFLVSFYNNEISEKSEIFDDQFSVERPDGSNFTLKIRSTKLEDSAMYFCASSDRPSGGGTGELFFGEGSRLTVL.

This clone has only a few counts. The chain has TRBV5-3 and TRBJ1-4, with 8 positions matching TRBD1. TRBV5-3 is placed among ORFs of uncertain function. The CDR3 totals 17 residues. V was pared by 4 bases and J by 0 bases, with 8 bases of the junction left unmatched. As DNA, the CDR3 is TGTGCCAGAAGCGGGACCGGGACAGGAGCAACTAATGAAAAACTGTTTTTT. Translated, it gives CARSGTGTGATNEKLFF.

This clone was detected a few times. The chain is built from TRBV4-1 and TRBJ1-1; 12 nucleotides match TRBD1. V lost 4 bases and J lost 0; bases outside the gene matches: 3. This CDR3 is built from 16 residues. The germline V gene has CDR1 MGHRA and CDR2 YSYEKL. As DNA, the CDR3 is TGCGCCAGCAGCCGGGGACAGGGGGCCATGAACACTGAAGCTTTCTTT. As protein: CASSRGQGAMNTEAFF.

The CDR3 here is CASSALSSGETYEQYF. CDR3 nucleotide sequence: TGTGCCAGCAGTGCCCTATCTAGCGGGGAGACCTACGAGCAGTACTTC. The chain joins TRBV6-1 to TRBJ2-7; TRBD2 matches at 9 bases. The CDR3 runs to 16 residues. Germline CDR1 MNHNS, CDR2 SASEGT. J lost 2 bases, V lost 4 bases, and 9 bases had no gene match.

This chain joins TRBV9 and TRBJ1-1, with D uncertain. V lost 2 bases and J lost 1, with 9 bases in between. CDR3 length equals 14 residues. Germline V gene lookup returns CDR1 SGDLS and CDR2 YYNGEE. The CDR3 reads CASSVGRRNTEAFF. The CDR3 coding sequence is TGTGCCAGCAGCGTGGGTAGGAGGAACACTGAAGCTTTCTTT.

The genes are TRBV19 and TRBJ1-4, with 8 bases identical to TRBD1. J gave up 3 bases and V 5 bases, and 2 bases lay outside the gene matches. The CDR3 has 14 amino acids. Germline V lookup: CDR1 LNHDA, CDR2 SQIVND (reference sequence). CDR3 DNA sequence: TGTGCCAGTAGTGCGGACAGGGCTAATGAAAAACTGTTTTTT. Its translation: CASSADRANEKLFF.

This sequence joins TRBV18 and TRBJ1-1; 7 bases fit TRBD1. The germline CDR1 and CDR2 sequences are KGHSH and LQKENI. V shed 3 bases, J shed 0 bases, and the junction held 1 base outside the gene matches. The CDR3 has 14 residues. The CDR3 sequence: CASSPRGVNTEAFF. The CDR3 region has the DNA TGTGCCAGCTCACCCAGGGGGGTGAACACTGAAGCTTTCTTT.

This clone was detected a few times. This rearrangement joins TRBV4-3 to TRBJ1-5; D gene unclear. This CDR3 contains 15 residues. Germline loops: CDR1 LGHNA, CDR2 YSLEER. Trimming shortened V by 0 bases and J by 7 bases, and 13 bases separated the two germline ends. For the CDR3, the DNA is TGCGCCAGCAGCCAAGACCGGCGGGTTGTACAGCCCCAGCATTTT. Its protein is CASSQDRRVVQPQHF.

A single count supports this clone. This chain uses TRBV30 with TRBJ2-7, with 9 bases lining up with TRBD2. Germline lookup yields CDR1 GTSNPN and CDR2 SVGIG (reference sequence). J was trimmed by 0 bases and V by 3 bases; bases with no gene match: 6. The CDR3 contains 15 residues. The CDR3 DNA reads TGTGCCTGGAGGGCGGTAGCGGGGGTCTCCTACGAGCAGTACTTC. This translates into CAWRAVAGVSYEQYF.

The genes are TRBV13 and TRBJ1-6; 10 bases line up with TRBD1. Germline trimming cut 5 bases from V and 9 bases from J; bases unmatched to any gene: 7. The CDR3 length is 15 residues. CDR1 and CDR2 from the germline V gene are PRHDT and FYEKMQ (reference sequence). The CDR3, as DNA: TGTGCCAGCAGCCTAATCGGGACAGGGGTTTCACCCCTCCACTTT. Its protein product is CASSLIGTGVSPLHF. Full variable domain (missing parts from reference TRBV13 and TRBJ1-6): AAGVIQSPRHLIKEKRETATLKCYPIPRHDTVYWYQQGPGQDPQFLISFYEKMQSDKGSIPDRFSAQQFSDYHSELNMSSLELGDSALYFCASSLIGTGVSPLHFGNGTRLTVT.

The chain is built from TRBV15 and TRBJ1-1; a weak D match, TRBD1 (6 bases). Germline lookup yields CDR1 LNHNV and CDR2 YYDKDF (reference sequence). V shed 5 bases and J shed 0 bases, with 16 bases lying between them. The CDR3 has 16 amino acids. The CDR3 loop reads CATSLPTGKVNTEAFF. In nucleotides, the CDR3 is TGTGCCACCAGCCTCCCCACAGGGAAAGTGAACACTGAAGCTTTCTTT.

The genes are TRBV2 and TRBJ2-6, with 7 bases aligning to TRBD1. Trimming cost V 7 bases and J 4 bases; bases outside gene matches: 10. CDR1 SNHLY and CDR2 FYNNEI come from the germline V gene. This CDR3 spans 16 amino acids. Here the CDR3 reads CASTQGVGMGANVLTF. In nucleotides, the CDR3 is TGTGCCAGCACCCAGGGGGTGGGAATGGGGGCCAACGTCCTGACTTTC.

V is TRBV3-1 (or the pseudogene TRBV3-2) and J is TRBJ2-2; D may be TRBD1 (6 bases). The CDR3 is 14 residues long. The germline gives CDR1 LGHDT, CDR2 YNNKEL (reference sequence). Trimming cost V 6 bases and J 4 bases, with 12 bases left between them. The CDR3 protein is CASRVQGTTGELFF. The DNA of the CDR3 is TGTGCCAGCAGGGTACAGGGTACCACCGGGGAGCTGTTTTTT.

This chain connects TRBV4-3 to TRBJ1-6; 8 bases fit TRBD1. Losses at the gene ends were 4 bases for V and 6 bases for J; bases not matched to a gene: 8. The CDR3 has 16 residues. The germline gives CDR1 LGHNA, CDR2 YSLEER. The chain's CDR3 is CASSLLFGQGNSPLHF. In nucleotides, the CDR3 is TGCGCCAGCAGCCTCCTTTTTGGACAGGGTAATTCACCCCTCCACTTT.

For the CDR3, the DNA is TGTGCCAGCAGCCAAGATCAGGTGACTAGCGTTGATACGCAGTATTTT. Its translation is CASSQDQVTSVDTQYF. The V call is TRBV4-2, the J call TRBJ2-3; 8 bases line up with TRBD2. J gave up 6 bases and V 0 bases, and 8 bases lay outside the gene matches. Germline CDR1 reads LGHNA; CDR2 reads YNFKEQ. This CDR3 contains 16 residues.

This chain uses TRBV27 with TRBJ2-5, with TRBD2 matching over 8 bases. Trimming took 8 bases from V and 2 from J; bases not matched to a gene: 10. The CDR3 consists of 15 residues. Germline V gene data show CDR1 as MNHEY and CDR2 as SMNVEV (reference sequence). The CDR3 here is CASGGWRGDQETQYF. CDR3 coding DNA: TGTGCCAGCGGCGGGTGGCGGGGGGATCAAGAGACCCAGTACTTC.

This CDR3 reads CASRGTGTDTQYF. The CDR3 region has the DNA TGTGCCAGCAGAGGGACAGGTACAGATACGCAGTATTTT. The rearrangement uses TRBV12-3 or TRBV12-4 and TRBJ2-3, with 8 bases matching TRBD1. This CDR3 region has 13 residues. With V trimmed by 6 bases and J by 3 bases, 2 bases remained unmatched.

The J gene is TRBJ1-2, the V gene TRBV12-3 or TRBV12-4, with D possibly matching TRBD1 (6 bases). The CDR3 loop spans 13 amino acids. V lost 7 bases, J lost 4 bases, and 13 bases lay in between. This CDR3 is CASTSQGFYGYTF. The CDR3 bases are TGTGCCAGCACAAGTCAGGGGTTCTATGGCTACACCTTC.

This clone has only one observation. The CDR3 sequence is CATSAGQGMEQFF. CDR3 DNA: TGTGCCACCAGTGCCGGCCAGGGTATGGAGCAGTTCTTC. V usage is TRBV24-1 and J usage is TRBJ2-1, with D perhaps matching TRBD1 (5 bases). The germline gives CDR1 KGHDR, CDR2 SFDVKD. Trimming took off 5 bases at V and 10 bases at J, with 14 bases between the two ends. This CDR3 has 13 amino acids.

The chain uses TRBV9 and TRBJ1-6; TRBD1 agrees at 11 bases. The germline V gene encodes CDR1 SGDLS and CDR2 YYNGEE. This CDR3 is 15 amino acids long. The V segment lost 4 bases and the J segment 6 bases; nucleotides outside the gene matches: 3. CDR3 nucleotide sequence: TGTGCCAGCAGCCGAGGGACAGGGGGTAATTCACCCCTCCACTTT. This sequence encodes CASSRGTGGNSPLHF.

The chain links TRBV11-2 to TRBJ1-1; 10 nucleotides agree with TRBD1. The CDR3 totals 14 residues. J was trimmed by 1 base and V by 4 bases; bases with no gene match: 0. CDR1 SGHAT and CDR2 FQNNGV come from the germline V gene. The CDR3: CASSWDRGNTEAFF. The CDR3 DNA is TGTGCCAGCAGCTGGGACAGGGGGAACACTGAAGCTTTCTTT.

Here the CDR3 reads CASSTRDRGLYEQYF. The CDR3 coding sequence is TGTGCCAGCAGCACCCGGGACAGGGGGCTATACGAGCAGTACTTC. The rearrangement links TRBV3-1 (or the pseudogene TRBV3-2) to TRBJ2-7; 12 bases line up with TRBD1. The CDR3 spans 15 residues. Germline V CDR1 and CDR2: LGHDT, YNNKEL (reference sequence). With 5 bases clipped from V and 4 bases from J, the junction kept 6 bases outside the gene matches.